Presented here are 30 T cell receptor beta chains from one specimen sequenced in a study of shared clonotypes between healthy human individuals. TCRdb's copy holds only in-frame clones and misses some; the assay was immunoSEQ multiplex PCR. The sample yields approximately 2.5 million clones, approximately 93% seen once. The sequencing input was naive CD4+ T cells from PBMCs. Indicated subset: CD45RA+ positively selected. The receptors derive from a man younger than 35 in good health. Some clones in this sample may be carry-over from other donors' samples.

The CDR3 is CASSQGTSGNEQYF. CDR3 DNA: TGTGCCAGCAGCCAAGGGACTAGCGGGAACGAGCAGTACTTC. The chain employs TRBV7-3 and TRBJ2-7; 13 bases line up with TRBD2. The V segment lost 5 bases and the J segment 5 bases; nucleotides outside the gene matches: 3. The CDR3 totals 14 residues. In germline, CDR1 is SGHTA, CDR2 FQGTGA. The variable domain in full, completed from reference TRBV7-3 and TRBJ2-7, reads GAGVSQTPSNKVTEKGKYVELRCDPISGHTALYWYRQSLGQGPEFLIYFQGTGAADDSGLPNDRFFAVRPEGSVSTLKIQRTERGDSAVYLCASSQGTSGNEQYFGPGTRLTVT.

The chain employs TRBV28 and TRBJ1-4; TRBD1 matches 9 bases. Germline CDR1 reads MDHEN; CDR2 reads SYDVKM. J was trimmed by 7 bases and V by 1 base; bases with no gene match: 22. This CDR3 is built from 21 residues. In DNA, the CDR3 is TGTGCCAGCAGTTTATCGCAGCTAGGAGTAATTGGGACAGGGAGGAGTGAAAAACTGTTTTTT. As protein: CASSLSQLGVIGTGRSEKLFF. The complete variable domain, with remaining parts taken from reference TRBV28 and TRBJ1-4, reads DVKVTQSSRYLVKRTGEKVFLECVQDMDHENMFWYRQDPGLGLRLIYFSYDVKMKEKGDIPEGYSVSREKKERFSLILESASTNQTSMYLCASSLSQLGVIGTGRSEKLFFGSGTQLSVL.

This rearrangement joins TRBV5-1 to TRBJ2-7, with 16 positions matching TRBD2. Germline V gives CDR1 SGHRS, CDR2 YFSETQ. V lost 2 bases to trimming and J lost 6 bases; unmatched junction nucleotides: 11. The CDR3 has 18 residues. CDR3 nucleotides: TGCGCCAGCAGCTTTGCGCAGGGACTAGCGGGAGGGCCCGGCGAGCAGTACTTC. Its translation is CASSFAQGLAGGPGEQYF.

The chain joins TRBV5-4 to TRBJ2-7, with a weak D call TRBD1 (6 bases). Germline V gene data show CDR1 as SGHNT and CDR2 as YYREEE (reference sequence). The CDR3 spans 15 residues. The ends were cut back, 2 bases at V and 4 bases at J, with 16 bases in the middle. The CDR3 here is CASSFGPGESYEQYF. CDR3 in DNA: TGTGCCAGCAGCTTTGGGCCAGGGGAAAGTTACGAGCAGTACTTC.

The chain carries TRBV28 and TRBJ2-5; 8 bases map to TRBD1. The CDR3 covers 14 residues. CDR1 and CDR2 (germline): MDHEN, SYDVKM. Unmatched junction bases numbered 6, after V lost 5 bases and J lost 4 bases. The CDR3 here is CASSRGQVGETQYF. DNA of the CDR3: TGTGCCAGCAGTCGGGGACAGGTGGGAGAGACCCAGTACTTC. Filled out from reference TRBV28 and TRBJ2-5, the complete variable domain reads DVKVTQSSRYLVKRTGEKVFLECVQDMDHENMFWYRQDPGLGLRLIYFSYDVKMKEKGDIPEGYSVSREKKERFSLILESASTNQTSMYLCASSRGQVGETQYFGPGTRLLVL.

The CDR3 spells CSVAGTEAIQYF. The DNA of the CDR3 is TGCAGCGTAGCCGGGACAGAGGCCATTCAGTACTTC. The V call is TRBV29-1, the J call TRBJ2-4; 7 nucleotides line up with TRBD1. Germline V lookup: CDR1 SQVTM, CDR2 ANQGSEA. Germline trimming cut 6 bases from V and 9 bases from J; bases unmatched to any gene: 8. The CDR3 covers 12 residues.

This clone was found a few times. V gene TRBV2 combines with J gene TRBJ1-1, with a possible D match to TRBD1 (5 bases). The CDR3 is 14 amino acids. Trimming took off 5 bases at V and 7 bases at J, with 17 bases between the two ends. CDR1 and CDR2 from the germline V gene are SNHLY and FYNNEI. CDR3 residues: CASSKNQGAHEAFF. The CDR3 DNA reads as TGTGCCAGCAGTAAAAACCAGGGAGCCCATGAAGCTTTCTTT.

The V gene is TRBV19, the J gene TRBJ1-2; maybe TRBD1 (6 bases). This CDR3 has 12 residues. Per the germline V gene, CDR1 is LNHDA and CDR2 is SQIVND (reference sequence). V shed 11 bases and J shed 4 bases, with 14 bases lying between them. CDR3 in amino acids: CAGPGGAYGYTF. The CDR3, as DNA: TGTGCCGGCCCCGGGGGGGCCTATGGCTACACCTTC.

J is TRBJ2-3 and V is TRBV11-2; D ambiguous. Trimming took off 2 bases at V and 4 bases at J, with 13 bases between the two ends. The V gene's germline CDR1 is SGHAT and CDR2 FQNNGV. This CDR3 has 15 residues. The CDR3 coding sequence is TGTGCCAGCAGCTTATGGGCAGAAGCCCCAGATACGCAGTATTTT. Residues: CASSLWAEAPDTQYF.

Details on this clone: The identical CDR3 is also encoded by other nucleotide sequences in the sample. The chain uses TRBV5-1 and TRBJ2-3; D is ambiguous. The ends were cut back, 3 bases at V and 2 bases at J, with 1 base in the middle. This CDR3 is 11 amino acids long. CDR1 is SGHRS, CDR2 YFSETQ, per germline. The CDR3 DNA reads TGCGCCAGCAGCTACACAGATACGCAGTATTTT. Encoded protein: CASSYTDTQYF.

The chain employs TRBV5-4 and TRBJ2-2; TRBD2 agrees at 9 bases. Per the germline V gene, CDR1 is SGHNT and CDR2 is YYREEE (reference sequence). J was trimmed by 2 bases and V by 4 bases; bases with no gene match: 6. The CDR3 length is 16 residues. In DNA, the CDR3 is TGTGCCAGCAGCATCCTAGCGGGGCTAAACACCGGGGAGCTGTTTTTT. Translated, it gives CASSILAGLNTGELFF.

The chain uses TRBV5-1 and TRBJ2-3, with 14 bases lining up with TRBD2. The CDR3 has 18 residues. The V gene's germline CDR1 is SGHRS and CDR2 YFSETQ. V shed 2 bases, J shed 5 bases, and the junction held 10 bases outside the gene matches. DNA for the CDR3: TGCGCCAGCAGCTTACTTTCCGGGACTAGCGGGAGTGTAGATACGCAGTATTTT. Translated, it gives CASSLLSGTSGSVDTQYF.

This clone was recorded only once. This chain connects TRBV5-6 to TRBJ1-1, with D possibly TRBD1 on 6 matching bases. Germline values: CDR1 SGHDT, CDR2 YYEEEE. Trimming cost V 4 bases and J 4 bases, with 20 bases left between them. This CDR3 has 16 residues. The CDR3 nucleotides are TGTGCCAGCAGCCGGGGGCCAGGGGAATTGGGCACTGAAGCTTTCTTT. Its translation: CASSRGPGELGTEAFF. Using reference TRBV5-6 and TRBJ1-1 for the parts outside the CDR3, the full variable domain is DAGVTQSPTHLIKTRGQQVTLRCSPKSGHDTVSWYQQALGQGPQFIFQYYEEEERQRGNFPDRFSGHQFPNYSSELNVNALLLGDSALYLCASSRGPGELGTEAFFGQGTRLTVV.

The J gene is TRBJ2-3, the V gene TRBV4-2; the match to TRBD2 covers 7 bases. In germline, CDR1 is LGHNA, CDR2 YNFKEQ. J lost 2 bases, V lost 1 base, and 3 bases had no gene match. The CDR3 has 15 amino acids. In DNA form, the CDR3 reads TGTGCCAGCAGCCAAGGGAGACTAGCCACAGATACGCAGTATTTT. Translated: CASSQGRLATDTQYF.

The chain links TRBV6-1 to TRBJ2-1; D is perhaps TRBD1 (5 bases). The CDR3 contains 15 residues. The ends were cut back, 6 bases at V and 4 bases at J, with 16 bases in the middle. Germline CDR1 and CDR2: MNHNS and SASEGT. The CDR3 reads CASRSGQGWYNEQFF. In DNA, the CDR3 is TGTGCCAGCAGGTCAGGGCAGGGATGGTACAATGAGCAGTTCTTC.

With regard to this clone: This sample includes further DNA sequences coding for the same CDR3. The chain couples TRBV7-9 to TRBJ2-5; 9 nucleotides agree with TRBD1. V shed 5 bases, J shed 5 bases, and the junction held 3 bases outside the gene matches. Germline lookup yields CDR1 SEHNR and CDR2 FQNEAQ (reference sequence). The CDR3 spans 13 residues. The CDR3: CASSGTGRETQYF. The CDR3 nucleotides read TGTGCCAGCAGCGGGACAGGGCGGGAGACCCAGTACTTC.

The chain has TRBV7-8 and TRBJ1-5; D is ambiguous. The CDR3 totals 15 residues. Germline loops: CDR1 SGHVS, CDR2 FQNEAQ. V was shortened by 3 bases and J by 4 bases, with 13 bases between the two germline ends. This chain's CDR3 is CASSFPGGGNQPQHF. The CDR3 coding sequence is TGTGCCAGCAGCTTTCCGGGTGGCGGGAATCAGCCCCAGCATTTT.

The rearrangement links TRBV12-5 to TRBJ1-3; maybe TRBD1 (6 bases). Germline V gives CDR1 LGHNT, CDR2 FRNRAP. The CDR3 is 14 residues long. Trimming removed 1 base at V and 4 bases at J, with 8 bases between. CDR3 in DNA: TGTGCTAGTGGTTTGGGGACAGAGGGAAACACCATATATTTT. Protein sequence: CASGLGTEGNTIYF.

This clone was recorded once. CDR3 bases: TGTGCCAGCTCACCACGGGACAGGGGAGGACTAGCGGTCTGGGAAGAGACCCAGTACTTC. It encodes CASSPRDRGGLAVWEETQYF. This chain joins TRBV18 and TRBJ2-5; D could derive from TRBD1 or TRBD2 (10 bases each). Germline V gene data show CDR1 as KGHSH and CDR2 as LQKENI. V shed 1 base and J shed 3 bases, with 27 bases lying between them. The CDR3 has 20 amino acids.

The rearrangement joins TRBV28 to TRBJ2-3; weak D call: TRBD2 (5 bases). Germline CDR1 and CDR2: MDHEN and SYDVKM. This CDR3 region has 11 residues. Trimming shortened V by 8 bases and J by 7 bases, and 10 bases separated the two germline ends. The CDR3 DNA sequence: TGTGCCAGCTTCGGGATGAATACGCAGTATTTT. Protein: CASFGMNTQYF.

The genes are TRBV10-2 and TRBJ2-1; TRBD1 matches 8 bases. Germline CDR1 is WSHSY and CDR2 is SAAADI. V trimming: 6 bases; J trimming: 5 bases; junction bases outside the gene matches: 9. CDR3 length: 15 amino acids. CDR3 in DNA: TGCGCCAGCAGCTTTCCCCGGACAGGGAACAATGAGCAGTTCTTC. Protein: CASSFPRTGNNEQFF.

The chain combines TRBV10-3 with TRBJ2-1; a possible D gene is TRBD2 (6 bases). Germline CDR1 reads ENHRY; CDR2 reads SYGVKD. The CDR3 is made up of 17 amino acids. V dropped 6 bases and J dropped 1 base, with 19 bases sitting between them. The CDR3 region has the DNA TGTGCCATCAGCCCGTGGGACTCCTTACTTTCCTACAATGAGCAGTTCTTC. It translates to CAISPWDSLLSYNEQFF.

The rearrangement uses TRBV9 and TRBJ2-2; 8 bases agree with TRBD2. The CDR3 covers 15 residues. Germline assignment: CDR1 SGDLS and CDR2 YYNGEE. Trimming took 0 bases from V and 7 from J; bases not matched to a gene: 5. This CDR3 reads CASSVGVSGDGELFF. The CDR3 DNA reads as TGTGCCAGCAGCGTAGGGGTTAGCGGGGACGGGGAGCTGTTTTTT.

The chain recombines TRBV19 with TRBJ1-1, with D tentatively TRBD1 (5 bases). The length of the CDR3 is 15 residues. CDR1 and CDR2 (germline): LNHDA, SQIVND (reference sequence). Trimming took 7 bases from V and 4 from J, leaving 19 bases between them. DNA of the CDR3: TGTGCCAGTAAGCCCCAATGGGGGATTATCACTGAAGCTTTCTTT. Its translation: CASKPQWGIITEAFF.

The chain joins TRBV11-2 to TRBJ2-5; D perhaps matches TRBD2 (6 bases). V was shortened by 5 bases and J by 1 base, with 17 bases between the two germline ends. The CDR3 covers 16 residues. The germline gives CDR1 SGHAT, CDR2 FQNNGV. This CDR3 is CASSPRMPRGQETQYF. CDR3 sequence (DNA): TGTGCCAGCAGCCCGAGGATGCCGCGGGGCCAAGAGACCCAGTACTTC.

Remarks on this clone: Other DNA sequences in the same sample also yield this CDR3. This chain joins TRBV18 and TRBJ2-5; 8 bases agree with TRBD1. This CDR3 contains 14 residues. V gave up 6 bases and J gave up 4 bases; unmatched junction bases: 7. Germline CDR1 and CDR2: KGHSH and LQKENI. The CDR3 protein is CASSPQGARETQYF. In DNA form, the CDR3 reads TGTGCCAGCTCGCCTCAGGGGGCAAGAGAGACCCAGTACTTC.

The table lists this clone with a few counts. The rearrangement uses TRBV4-2 and TRBJ1-1; D unresolved. Trimming shortened V by 4 bases and J by 0 bases, and 12 bases separated the two germline ends. Germline V gene data show CDR1 as LGHNA and CDR2 as YNFKEQ. The CDR3 is 15 residues long. CDR3 DNA: TGTGCCAGCAGCCCCAGACTAGCGGTGAACACTGAAGCTTTCTTT. It codes for CASSPRLAVNTEAFF.

The rearrangement joins TRBV28 to TRBJ1-1; possibly TRBD1 for D (5 bases). The CDR3 has 15 residues. Germline V lookup: CDR1 MDHEN, CDR2 SYDVKM. V lost 8 bases and J 3 bases, leaving 19 bases between the germline ends. Here the CDR3 reads CASAPRGIGDTEAFF. The CDR3 region has the DNA TGTGCCAGCGCCCCCCGGGGGATAGGTGACACTGAAGCTTTCTTT. Looking up the rest from reference TRBV28 and TRBJ1-1 gives the full variable domain: DVKVTQSSRYLVKRTGEKVFLECVQDMDHENMFWYRQDPGLGLRLIYFSYDVKMKEKGDIPEGYSVSREKKERFSLILESASTNQTSMYLCASAPRGIGDTEAFFGQGTRLTVV.

The V call is TRBV5-1, the J call TRBJ2-7, with D perhaps TRBD1 or TRBD2 (7 bases each). V was shortened by 7 bases and J by 2 bases, with 19 bases between the two germline ends. The CDR3 runs to 15 residues. The germline V gene has CDR1 SGHRS and CDR2 YFSETQ. The CDR3 bases are TGCGCCAGCTCAGGGGGGGTGATTGGAACCTACGAGCAGTACTTC. Translated, it gives CASSGGVIGTYEQYF. Full variable domain (outside the CDR3, taken from reference TRBV5-1 and TRBJ2-7): KAGVTQTPRYLIKTRGQQVTLSCSPISGHRSVSWYQQTPGQGLQFLFEYFSETQRNKGNFPGRFSGRQFSNSRSEMNVSTLELGDSALYLCASSGGVIGTYEQYFGPGTRLTVT.

This clone appeared a single time. The chain uses TRBV7-2 and TRBJ1-3; tentative D call: TRBD1 (6 bases). There are 16 residues in the CDR3. Germline loops: CDR1 SGHTA, CDR2 FQGNSA. Trimming removed 1 base from V and 8 bases from J, with 18 bases in between. In nucleotides, the CDR3 is TGTGCCAGCAGCTTAGTTCGGGGGGGCGTCGGGGACACCATATATTTT. Translating it yields CASSLVRGGVGDTIYF.